This entry lists 27 T cell receptor beta chains sequenced from one sample in a study of persistence of HIV-infected CD4 T cells. No cognate antigen is known for these TCRs. An overlapping HIV-1 Gag peptide pool stimulated these cells at roughly 0.97 ug/peptide/mL. Sorting selected CD4+ T cells upregulating both CD40 ligand and CD69. The libraries were made with immunoSEQ version 4 in survey mode. The repertoire was sequenced with immunoSEQ multiplex PCR; TCRdb's copy has only in-frame clones and lacks some. The repertoire holds around 32,000 clones, with roughly 70% as singletons. This sample comprised CD4+ T cells sorted from PBMCs after roughly 19-hour stimulation, obtained from a patient who received antiretroviral therapy. These TCRs come from an adult man with HIV who was CMV-seropositive.

The chain couples TRBV9 to TRBJ1-1, with TRBD1 matching 10 bases. Germline assignment: CDR1 SGDLS and CDR2 YYNGEE. V dropped 3 bases and J dropped 5; count of bases not matched to a gene: 10. This CDR3 contains 16 residues. The CDR3 nucleotides read TGTGCCAGCAGCGCCCAGCGGGACAGGGGAGGAACTGAAGCTTTCTTT. Its protein is CASSAQRDRGGTEAFF.

The V gene is TRBV6-1, the J gene TRBJ2-5, with 7 bases fitting TRBD1. Trimming cost V 3 bases and J 3 bases; bases outside gene matches: 4. Germline values: CDR1 MNHNS, CDR2 SASEGT. This CDR3 comprises 14 residues. The CDR3 loop is CASSDADREETQYF. In DNA form, the CDR3 reads TGTGCCAGCAGTGATGCCGACAGGGAAGAGACCCAGTACTTC.

Only a few counts were recorded for this clone. This chain links TRBV5-5 with TRBJ2-6; D is perhaps TRBD2 (7 bases). V was cut by 4 bases and J by 2 bases, with 10 bases left in between. Germline CDR1 is SGHKS and CDR2 is YYEKEE (reference sequence). The CDR3 is made up of 15 amino acids. Here the CDR3 DNA reads TGTGCCAGCAGCCAAGGGGGGGCTGGGGCCAACGTCCTGACTTTC. Its protein is CASSQGGAGANVLTF.

The chain is built from TRBV18 and TRBJ2-7; weak D call: TRBD2 (6 bases). The germline gives CDR1 KGHSH, CDR2 LQKENI. V dropped 3 bases and J dropped 5 bases, with 14 bases sitting between them. This CDR3 region has 14 residues. In nucleotides, the CDR3 is TGTGCCAGCTCACCTCAGGAGGGGCGCCACGAGCAGTACTTC. It encodes CASSPQEGRHEQYF.

The rearrangement links TRBV2 to TRBJ2-7; 9 bases match TRBD1. This CDR3 is built from 13 residues. After removal of 10 bases from V and 5 bases from J, the junction contained 9 bases not matched to a gene. The germline CDR1 and CDR2 sequences are SNHLY and FYNNEI. This CDR3 is CAKSGTGFNEQYF. The DNA of the CDR3 is TGTGCCAAATCCGGGACAGGGTTTAACGAGCAGTACTTC.

The chain uses TRBV27 and TRBJ2-1; 12 bases align to TRBD2. V lost 7 bases to trimming and J lost 9 bases; unmatched junction nucleotides: 10. Germline V gene data show CDR1 as MNHEY and CDR2 as SMNVEV (reference sequence). The CDR3 contains 15 residues. The CDR3 loop reads CASTLAGGRISEQFF. For the CDR3, the DNA is TGTGCCAGCACCCTAGCGGGGGGGCGTATAAGTGAGCAGTTCTTC.

This clone was seen just once. V and J are TRBV27 and TRBJ2-7; 9 nucleotides agree with TRBD1. With 3 bases clipped from V and 2 bases from J, the junction kept 5 bases outside the gene matches. The CDR3 length is 15 residues. CDR1 and CDR2 (germline): MNHEY, SMNVEV (reference sequence). The CDR3 DNA reads TGTGCCAGCAGTTTGTGGGGGACAGGGACCTACGAGCAGTACTTC. Translated: CASSLWGTGTYEQYF.

This sequence joins TRBV5-1 and TRBJ1-6; D is possibly TRBD1 (5 bases). Trimming removed 0 bases at V and 8 bases at J, with 12 bases between. The germline CDR1 and CDR2 sequences are SGHRS and YFSETQ. This CDR3 region has 15 residues. CDR3 region: CASSLDKGTDSPLHF. Here the CDR3 DNA reads TGCGCCAGCAGCTTGGATAAGGGGACGGATTCACCCCTCCACTTT. Full variable domain (missing parts from reference TRBV5-1 and TRBJ1-6): KAGVTQTPRYLIKTRGQQVTLSCSPISGHRSVSWYQQTPGQGLQFLFEYFSETQRNKGNFPGRFSGRQFSNSRSEMNVSTLELGDSALYLCASSLDKGTDSPLHFGNGTRLTVT.

The CDR3 DNA reads TGTGCCAGCATCGAAAGGAGAGAGGGGAGGAAGTCACCCCTCCACTTT. Translation gives CASIERREGRKSPLHF. This chain connects TRBV21-1 to TRBJ1-6. TRBV21-1 is tagged as a pseudogene. The CDR3 loop spans 16 amino acids.

This clone showed up just once. The CDR3 loop is CASSSAGAPAQGNEQFF. As DNA, the CDR3 is TGTGCCAGCAGCTCGGCCGGGGCACCTGCTCAGGGAAATGAGCAGTTCTTC. The V call is TRBV7-9, the J call TRBJ2-1, with D perhaps matching TRBD1 or TRBD2 (5 bases each). The ends were cut back, 4 bases at V and 7 bases at J, with 23 bases in the middle. CDR1 is SEHNR and CDR2 is FQNEAQ in the germline V gene (reference sequence). The CDR3 is made up of 17 amino acids.

V usage is TRBV20-1 and J usage is TRBJ2-4; possibly TRBD1 for D (5 bases). The CDR3 is 15 amino acids. From germline, CDR1 is DFQATT and CDR2 SNEGSKA (reference sequence). V gave up 3 bases and J gave up 3 bases, with 15 bases separating them. CDR3 nucleotide sequence: TGCAGTGCTAGTCCCAGGGTTTTCGACAAAAACATTCAGTACTTC. Its translation is CSASPRVFDKNIQYF.

The V and J genes are TRBV13 and TRBJ2-7; 7 bases agree with TRBD1. The trim removed 5 bases at V and 2 bases at J, leaving 12 bases unmatched. Germline assignment: CDR1 PRHDT and CDR2 FYEKMQ (reference sequence). The CDR3 contains 16 residues. CDR3 coding DNA: TGTGCCAGCAGCAACACGCAGACAGGGTCAGCCTACGAGCAGTACTTC. This sequence encodes CASSNTQTGSAYEQYF.

The CDR3 loop reads CASSQEGPNTEAFF. The CDR3 nucleotides are TGTGCCAGCAGCCAAGAAGGTCCGAACACTGAAGCTTTCTTT. This chain uses TRBV3-1 (or the pseudogene TRBV3-2) with TRBJ1-1; D is unclear. The CDR3 totals 14 residues. V was shortened by 0 bases and J by 1 base, with 6 bases between the two germline ends. CDR1 and CDR2 (germline): LGHDT, YNNKEL (reference sequence).

This chain links TRBV7-8 with TRBJ1-6; 7 nucleotides agree with TRBD1. V dropped 5 bases and J dropped 14; count of bases not matched to a gene: 9. This CDR3 spans 13 amino acids. Germline-derived CDR1 and CDR2 are SGHVS and FQNEAQ. The CDR3 DNA reads TGTGCCAGCAGCCTCTTAGTAGGACAGGCCCTCCACTTT. Translation gives CASSLLVGQALHF.

The V call is TRBV13, the J call TRBJ1-1; D unclear. The CDR3 has 14 residues. CDR1 is PRHDT and CDR2 is FYEKMQ in the germline V gene (reference sequence). V was shortened by 2 bases and J by 5 bases, with 12 bases between the two germline ends. In DNA form, the CDR3 reads TGTGCCAGCAGCTTACGGGGAGGGATTACTGAAGCTTTCTTT. Translating gives CASSLRGGITEAFF.

This chain uses TRBV19 with TRBJ1-4, with D unresolved. This CDR3 has 14 amino acids. Trimming cost V 10 bases and J 6 bases, with 18 bases left between them. CDR1 and CDR2 (germline): LNHDA, SQIVND (reference sequence). Here the CDR3 DNA reads TGTGCCACTTGTAGGAGTGCCTCGGATGAAAAACTGTTTTTT. Translated, it gives CATCRSASDEKLFF.

This chain links TRBV6-6 with TRBJ1-2; maybe TRBD1 (6 bases). Germline CDR1 and CDR2: MNHNY and SVGAGI (reference sequence). Trimming shortened V by 7 bases and J by 2 bases, and 14 bases separated the two germline ends. This CDR3 region has 14 residues. The CDR3 DNA reads as TGTGCCAGCAAGCCGTTTGACAGGAACTATGGCTACACCTTC. This encodes CASKPFDRNYGYTF.

The rearrangement uses TRBV9 and TRBJ1-4, with D maybe TRBD1 (5 bases). Germline V gene data show CDR1 as SGDLS and CDR2 as YYNGEE. The CDR3 extends over 17 amino acids. V was cut by 0 bases and J by 8 bases, with 20 bases left in between. The CDR3 DNA is TGTGCCAGCAGCGTAGAGAGGAGGGCCAGGGAGTCGGAAAAACTGTTTTTT. Translation gives CASSVERRARESEKLFF.

The V call is TRBV6-6, the J call TRBJ1-1, with D unresolved. V lost 5 bases and J 4 bases, leaving 14 bases between the germline ends. Germline CDR1 and CDR2: MNHNY and SVGAGI (reference sequence). The CDR3 has 14 residues. The CDR3 DNA reads TGTGCCAGCAGTAGAGAAACCCGAGGCACTGAAGCTTTCTTT. Translation: CASSRETRGTEAFF.

The V call is TRBV18, the J call TRBJ1-5, with a weak D call TRBD1 (5 bases). Germline V gene sequence: CDR1 KGHSH, CDR2 LQKENI. The CDR3 runs 17 residues. Trimming cost V 2 bases and J 4 bases, with 18 bases left between them. As DNA, the CDR3 is TGTGCCAGCTCACCAAGTTCGTCAAGGGGCGCGAATCAGCCCCAGCATTTT. Amino acids: CASSPSSSRGANQPQHF.

This clone was counted a few times. The chain employs TRBV7-8 and TRBJ1-1; D ambiguous. V was trimmed by 5 bases and J by 7 bases, leaving 8 bases between them. In germline, CDR1 is SGHVS, CDR2 FQNEAQ. The CDR3 is made up of 11 amino acids. CDR3: CASSPQREAFF. The CDR3 DNA reads as TGTGCCAGCAGCCCACAGCGTGAAGCTTTCTTT.

This clone was counted a single time. V is TRBV10-3 and J is TRBJ1-5; D might be TRBD1 (5 bases). Germline V CDR1 and CDR2: ENHRY, SYGVKD. V lost 4 bases and J lost 7, with 11 bases in between. The CDR3 has 13 amino acids. The CDR3 nucleotides read TGTGCCATCAGTGGGACGCGGGGCCAGCCCCAGCATTTT. The encoded protein is CAISGTRGQPQHF.

This clone was found a few times. The V call is TRBV27, the J call TRBJ2-7; D is possibly TRBD1 (7 bases). Germline loops: CDR1 MNHEY, CDR2 SMNVEV (reference sequence). The CDR3 spans 15 residues. V lost 0 bases, J lost 2 bases, and 11 bases lay in between. CDR3 protein: CASSLSGRGAYEQYF. Here the CDR3 DNA reads TGTGCCAGCAGTTTATCTGGCAGGGGGGCCTACGAGCAGTACTTC.

This clone came up a few times. The chain carries TRBV7-9 and TRBJ2-7, with TRBD1 matching 9 bases. This CDR3 spans 15 amino acids. In germline, CDR1 is SEHNR, CDR2 FQNEAQ (reference sequence). V trimming: 4 bases; J trimming: 2 bases; junction bases outside the gene matches: 6. The CDR3 nucleotides are TGTGCCAGCAGCTCCTGGACAGGGGTTACCTACGAGCAGTACTTC. Its protein is CASSSWTGVTYEQYF.

The chain carries TRBV9 and TRBJ1-2, with TRBD1 identical over 12 bases. The CDR3 sequence is 15 residues long. CDR1 and CDR2 from the germline V gene are SGDLS and YYNGEE. V shed 3 bases and J 5 bases; nucleotides not matched to a gene: 5. CDR3 amino acids: CASSAGTGGRYGYTF. In nucleotides, the CDR3 is TGTGCCAGCAGCGCCGGGACAGGGGGCCGGTATGGCTACACCTTC.

A single count supports this clone. The CDR3 loop is CASRRGQGNQPQHF. CDR3 coding DNA: TGTGCCAGTAGGAGGGGACAGGGCAATCAGCCCCAGCATTTT. The chain recombines TRBV19 with TRBJ1-5, with 8 positions matching TRBD1. CDR3 length: 14 residues. Germline CDR1 is LNHDA and CDR2 is SQIVND (reference sequence). Trimming took 6 bases from V and 2 from J; bases not matched to a gene: 3.

The chain is built from TRBV5-1 and TRBJ1-1, with D possibly being TRBD1 (6 bases). CDR3 length: 14 amino acids. Germline V gene lookup returns CDR1 SGHRS and CDR2 YFSETQ. The V and J ends lost 2 bases and 6 bases respectively, with 14 bases between them. The CDR3 protein is CASSLGTSPAEAFF. DNA for the CDR3: TGCGCCAGCAGCTTAGGGACAAGTCCCGCTGAAGCTTTCTTT.